This TCR beta chain was profiled in a study of shared clonotypes between healthy human individuals. Using immunoSEQ multiplex PCR, the repertoire was profiled, and TCRdb retains in-frame clones only, with some absent. Of around 600,000 clones in the sample, 95% to 98% were seen once. The CDR3 contains 13 residues. CDR1 and CDR2 from the germline V gene are LNHDA and SQIVND (reference sequence). V shed 5 bases and J shed 5 bases, with 12 bases lying between them. What was sequenced was naive CD4+ T cells sorted from blood. Sample subset: CD45RA+ positively selected. The chain uses TRBV19 and TRBJ2-5; either TRBD1 or TRBD2 may fit D (5 bases each). The clonotype was recovered from a woman in her thirties in good health. The CDR3 sequence: CASSFGGRETQYF. CDR3 DNA: TGTGCCAGTAGTTTTGGGGGAAGGGAGACCCAGTACTTC.